These T cell receptor beta chains were read from a single sample in a study of cytomegalovirus exposure and HLA in healthy donors. TCRdb's table, derived via immunoSEQ multiplex PCR, lists solely in-frame clones and lacks some. In the table there are tens of thousands of clones, about 89% of which are singletons. The material sequenced was PBMCs. These receptor sequences come from a young man in good health and CMV-seropositive. The CDR3 runs from the conserved cysteine through the conserved F or W. Clone sizes are given selectively: once, few, many, or a class where the clone is expanded.

j_gene,abundance,v_gene,len,CDR3aa
TRBJ1-6,NA,TRBV10-3,16,CAIRDQTQGGNSPLHF
TRBJ1-3,few,TRBV28,16,CASSLPQGSSGNTIYF
TRBJ2-7,NA,TRBV7-9,14,CASSPRTGGAEQYF
TRBJ2-5,NA,TRBV5-1,15,CASSRARILQETQYF
TRBJ2-1,NA,TRBV7-9,15,CASSLMYGTYNEQFF
TRBJ1-2,NA,TRBV6-6,14,CASSYWTGLLGYTF
TRBJ2-3,NA,TRBV5-5,16,CASSPGTSGSTDTQYF
TRBJ2-3,NA,TRBV30,14,CAWSKSESTDTQYF
TRBJ2-2,NA,TRBV19,14,CASSFTGLAGELFF
TRBJ2-7,NA,TRBV28,15,CASSTTGGATYEQYF
TRBJ2-7,NA,TRBV7-9,15,CASSLVQGSNYEQYF
TRBJ1-3,NA,TRBV28,15,CASRRAKSSGNTIYF
TRBJ2-5,once,TRBV5-1,14,CASSLGQGEETQYF
TRBJ1-5,NA,TRBV6-1,14,CASSELGGTGPQHF
TRBJ1-5,NA,TRBV19,16,CASSAALDRRGMPQHF
TRBJ2-5,NA,TRBV19,17,CASSRLGTKLFQETQYF
TRBJ1-1,few,TRBV19,14,CASTTPRGGFRAFF
TRBJ2-7,NA,TRBV11-2,17,CASSHTPNLAGEYEQYF
TRBJ2-2,NA,TRBV27,15,CASRGLALNTGELFF
TRBJ1-2,NA,TRBV27,17,CASSLSQRTGKNWGYTF
TRBJ1-5,NA,TRBV6-1,14,CASSVGGRNQPQHF
TRBJ1-1,NA,TRBV6-5,11,CASTSQGIAFF
TRBJ2-7,NA,TRBV27,15,CASSFRGAISYEQYF
TRBJ2-7,NA,TRBV4-2,13,CASSPPADYEQYF
TRBJ1-4,once,TRBV5-1,14,CASSQDRGGEKLFF
TRBJ1-1,NA,TRBV27,13,CASSWGDNTEAFF
TRBJ2-7,once,TRBV12-2,15,CASRLAREGAYEQYF
TRBJ2-1,NA,TRBV13,15,CASSFRRESNNEQFF
TRBJ2-7,NA,TRBV5-6,15,CASSPGGRGVYEQYF
TRBJ2-1,once,TRBV11-2,18,CASSLGTSGPSSYNEQFF
TRBJ2-3,NA,TRBV10-1,15,CASSDLQGGTDTQYF
TRBJ2-7,NA,TRBV6-5,15,CASSYGWAGYYEQYF
TRBJ2-3,NA,TRBV5-1,15,CASSNNRERTDTQYF
TRBJ2-5,NA,TRBV5-1,15,CASSLEDNVRETQYF
TRBJ2-6,NA,TRBV5-4,17,CASTSGGVSAGANVLTF
TRBJ2-3,NA,TRBV6-6,13,CASRVSNTDTQYF
TRBJ2-7,NA,TRBV7-9,13,CASSYRGNYEQYF
TRBJ2-1,once,TRBV7-2,14,CASSRDSVVYEQFF
TRBJ2-3,NA,TRBV9,16,CASSAGTWTGTDTQYF
TRBJ1-1,NA,TRBV29-1,13,CSVEAFGGPEAFF
TRBJ2-1,NA,TRBV5-1,15,CASTSVTSEYNEQFF
TRBJ2-1,NA,TRBV19,13,CASSPGLGNEQFF
TRBJ1-5,NA,TRBV27,13,CASSLSSNQPQHF
TRBJ1-1,few,TRBV5-6,15,CASSSPGQGNTEAFF
TRBJ2-2,NA,TRBV7-3,16,CASSFASGTNTGELFF
TRBJ2-3,NA,TRBV2,15,CASSDSSETTDTQYF
TRBJ2-7,NA,TRBV4-2,18,CASSLFLSTSGATYEQYF
TRBJ1-2,NA,TRBV19,16,CATRDPRGQAHYGYTF
TRBJ2-2,few,TRBV19,16,CASRPGGTGATGELFF
TRBJ2-1,NA,TRBV11-2,18,CASSPKGLAGGPHNEQFF
TRBJ2-4,NA,TRBV28,14,CASRGAGDKNIQYF
TRBJ2-7,NA,TRBV5-6,12,CASSFDSYEQYF
TRBJ1-1,NA,TRBV2,15,CASSEGRGFDTEAFF
TRBJ2-1,NA,TRBV7-9,16,CASSSVQASGLNEQFF
TRBJ1-5,NA,TRBV19,14,CASTADRAYQPQHF
TRBJ2-7,NA,TRBV7-2,15,CASSLGRREHSQEYF